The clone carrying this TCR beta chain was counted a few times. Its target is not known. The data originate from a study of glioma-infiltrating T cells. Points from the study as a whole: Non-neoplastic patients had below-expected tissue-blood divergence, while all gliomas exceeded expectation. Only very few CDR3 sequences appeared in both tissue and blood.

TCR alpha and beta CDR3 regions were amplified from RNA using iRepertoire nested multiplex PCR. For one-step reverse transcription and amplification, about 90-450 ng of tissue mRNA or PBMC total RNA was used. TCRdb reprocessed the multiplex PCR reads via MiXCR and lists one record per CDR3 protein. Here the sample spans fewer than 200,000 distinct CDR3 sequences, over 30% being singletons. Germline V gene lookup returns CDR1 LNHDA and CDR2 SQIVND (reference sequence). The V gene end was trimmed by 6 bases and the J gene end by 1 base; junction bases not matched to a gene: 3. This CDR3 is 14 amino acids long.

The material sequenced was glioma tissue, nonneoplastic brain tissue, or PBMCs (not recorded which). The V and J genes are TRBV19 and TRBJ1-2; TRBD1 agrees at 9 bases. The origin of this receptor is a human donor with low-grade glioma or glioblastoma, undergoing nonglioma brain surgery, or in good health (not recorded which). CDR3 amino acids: CASRATGGNYGYTF. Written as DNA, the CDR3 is TGTGCCAGTAGGGCGACAGGGGGTAACTATGGCTACACCTTC.